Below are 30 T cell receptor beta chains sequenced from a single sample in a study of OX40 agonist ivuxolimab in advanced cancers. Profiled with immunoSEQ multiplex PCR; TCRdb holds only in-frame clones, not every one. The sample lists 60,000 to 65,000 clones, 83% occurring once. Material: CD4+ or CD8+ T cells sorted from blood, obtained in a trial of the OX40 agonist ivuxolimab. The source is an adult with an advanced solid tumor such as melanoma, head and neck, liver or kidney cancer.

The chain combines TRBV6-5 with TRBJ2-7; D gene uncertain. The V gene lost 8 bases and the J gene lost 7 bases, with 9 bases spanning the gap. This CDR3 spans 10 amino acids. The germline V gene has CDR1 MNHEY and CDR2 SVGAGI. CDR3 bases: TGTGCCAGCGGAACATGGGAGCAGTACTTC. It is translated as CASGTWEQYF.

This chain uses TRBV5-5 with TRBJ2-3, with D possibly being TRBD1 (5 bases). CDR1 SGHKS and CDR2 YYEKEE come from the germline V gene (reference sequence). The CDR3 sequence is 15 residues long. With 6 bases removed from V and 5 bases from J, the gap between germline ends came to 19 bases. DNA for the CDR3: TGTGCCAGCACCCTGGGTAGGGGCGTAATAGATACGCAGTATTTT. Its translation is CASTLGRGVIDTQYF.

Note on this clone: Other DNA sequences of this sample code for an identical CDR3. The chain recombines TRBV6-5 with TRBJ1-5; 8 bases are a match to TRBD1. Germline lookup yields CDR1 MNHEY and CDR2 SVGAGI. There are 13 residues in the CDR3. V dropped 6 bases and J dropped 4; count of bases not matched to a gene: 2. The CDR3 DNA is TGTGCCAGCAGAGACAGGGGTAATCAGCCCCAGCATTTT. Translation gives CASRDRGNQPQHF.

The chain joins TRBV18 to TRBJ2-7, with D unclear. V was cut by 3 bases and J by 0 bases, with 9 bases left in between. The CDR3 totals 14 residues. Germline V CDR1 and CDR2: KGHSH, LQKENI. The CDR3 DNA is TGTGCCAGCTCACCTAGTAGGAGCTCCTACGAGCAGTACTTC. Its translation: CASSPSRSSYEQYF. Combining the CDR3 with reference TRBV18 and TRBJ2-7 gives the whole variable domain NAGVMQNPRHLVRRRGQEARLRCSPMKGHSHVYWYRQLPEEGLKFMVYLQKENIIDESGMPKERFSAEFPKEGPSILRIQQVVRGDSAAYFCASSPSRSSYEQYFGPGTRLTVT.

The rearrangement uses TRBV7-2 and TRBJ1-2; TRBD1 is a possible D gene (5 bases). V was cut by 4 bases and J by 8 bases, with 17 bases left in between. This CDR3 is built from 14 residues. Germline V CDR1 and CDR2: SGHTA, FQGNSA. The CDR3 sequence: CASSSSGGVVGYTF. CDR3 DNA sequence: TGTGCCAGCAGCTCGTCGGGGGGGGTGGTCGGCTACACCTTC. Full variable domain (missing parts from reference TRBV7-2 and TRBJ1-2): GAGVSQSPSNKVTEKGKDVELRCDPISGHTALYWYRQSLGQGLEFLIYFQGNSAPDKSGLPSDRFSAERTGGSVSTLTIQRTQQEDSAVYLCASSSSGGVVGYTFGSGTRLTVV.

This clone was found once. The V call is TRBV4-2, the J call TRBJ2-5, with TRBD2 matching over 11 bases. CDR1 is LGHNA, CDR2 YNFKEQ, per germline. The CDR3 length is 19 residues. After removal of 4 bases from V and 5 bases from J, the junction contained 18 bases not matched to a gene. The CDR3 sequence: CASSLYGETSGGREETQYF. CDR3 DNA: TGTGCCAGCAGCCTCTACGGAGAAACTAGCGGGGGAAGGGAGGAGACCCAGTACTTC.

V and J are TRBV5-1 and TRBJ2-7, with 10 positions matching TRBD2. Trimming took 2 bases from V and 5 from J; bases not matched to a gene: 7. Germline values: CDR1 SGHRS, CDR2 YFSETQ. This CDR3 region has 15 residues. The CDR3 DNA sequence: TGCGCCAGCAGCTTTAGCGGGGGGAGGAGCCACGAGCAGTACTTC. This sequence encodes CASSFSGGRSHEQYF.

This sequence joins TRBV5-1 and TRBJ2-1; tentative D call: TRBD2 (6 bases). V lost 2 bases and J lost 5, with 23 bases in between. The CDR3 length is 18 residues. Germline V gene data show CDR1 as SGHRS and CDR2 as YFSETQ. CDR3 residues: CASSFFQSGGPGNNEQFF. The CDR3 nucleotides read TGCGCCAGCAGCTTTTTTCAGTCCGGGGGACCCGGCAACAATGAGCAGTTCTTC.

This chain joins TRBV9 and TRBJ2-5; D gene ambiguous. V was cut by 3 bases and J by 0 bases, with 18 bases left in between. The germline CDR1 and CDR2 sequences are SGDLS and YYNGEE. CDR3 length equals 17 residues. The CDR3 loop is CASSAINLDSYQETQYF. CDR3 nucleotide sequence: TGTGCCAGCAGCGCAATTAACCTAGACTCGTACCAAGAGACCCAGTACTTC.

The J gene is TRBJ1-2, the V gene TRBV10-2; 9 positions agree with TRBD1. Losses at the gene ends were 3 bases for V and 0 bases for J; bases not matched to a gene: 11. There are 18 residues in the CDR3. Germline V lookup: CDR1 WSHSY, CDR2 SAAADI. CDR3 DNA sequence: TGCGCCAGCAGTGAAGGTTGGGGACAGGGCCAAGCTAACTATGGCTACACCTTC. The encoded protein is CASSEGWGQGQANYGYTF.

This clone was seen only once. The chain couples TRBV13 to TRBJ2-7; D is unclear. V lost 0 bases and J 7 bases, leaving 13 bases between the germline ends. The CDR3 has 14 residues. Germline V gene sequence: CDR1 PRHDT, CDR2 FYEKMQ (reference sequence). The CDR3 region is CASSLGRLEYEQYF. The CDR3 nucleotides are TGTGCCAGCAGCTTAGGCCGGCTAGAATATGAGCAGTACTTC.

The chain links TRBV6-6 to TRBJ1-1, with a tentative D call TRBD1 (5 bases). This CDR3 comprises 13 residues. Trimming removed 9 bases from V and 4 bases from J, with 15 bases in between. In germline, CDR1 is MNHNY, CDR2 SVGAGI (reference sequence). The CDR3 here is CASMHTGGTEAFF. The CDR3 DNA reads TGTGCCAGTATGCACACGGGGGGCACTGAAGCTTTCTTT.

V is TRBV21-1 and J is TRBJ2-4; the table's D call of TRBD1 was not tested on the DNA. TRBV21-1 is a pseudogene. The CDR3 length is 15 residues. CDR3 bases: TGTGCCAGCAGCAAAGTTAAGGCCAGGGAATGTGGGCAGTACTTC. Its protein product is CASSKVKARECGQYF.

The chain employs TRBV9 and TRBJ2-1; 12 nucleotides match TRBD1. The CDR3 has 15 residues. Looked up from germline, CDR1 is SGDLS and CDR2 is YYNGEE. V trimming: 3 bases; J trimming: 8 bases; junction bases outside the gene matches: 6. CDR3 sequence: CASSDPGQGAHEQFF. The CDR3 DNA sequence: TGTGCCAGCAGCGATCCGGGACAGGGGGCCCATGAGCAGTTCTTC.

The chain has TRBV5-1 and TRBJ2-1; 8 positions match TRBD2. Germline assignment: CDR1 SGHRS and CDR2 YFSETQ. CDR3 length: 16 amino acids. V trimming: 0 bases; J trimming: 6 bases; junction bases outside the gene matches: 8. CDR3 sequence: CASSLARTSPGNEQFF. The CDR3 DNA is TGCGCCAGCAGCTTGGCGAGGACTAGCCCGGGCAATGAGCAGTTCTTC.

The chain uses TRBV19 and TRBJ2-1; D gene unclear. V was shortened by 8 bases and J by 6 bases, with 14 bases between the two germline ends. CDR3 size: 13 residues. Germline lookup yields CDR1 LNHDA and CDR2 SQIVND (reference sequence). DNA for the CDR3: TGTGCCAGTGGCCAAGCTTGGGGCAATGAGCAGTTCTTC. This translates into CASGQAWGNEQFF. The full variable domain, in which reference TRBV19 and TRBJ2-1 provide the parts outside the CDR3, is DGGITQSPKYLFRKEGQNVTLSCEQNLNHDAMYWYRQDPGQGLRLIYYSQIVNDFQKGDIAEGYSVSREKKESFPLTVTSAQKNPTAFYLCASGQAWGNEQFFGPGTRLTVL.

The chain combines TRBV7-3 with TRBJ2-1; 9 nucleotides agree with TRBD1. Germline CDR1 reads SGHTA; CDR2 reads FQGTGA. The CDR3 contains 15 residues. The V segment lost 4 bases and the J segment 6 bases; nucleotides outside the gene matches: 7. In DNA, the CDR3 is TGTGCCAGCAGCTCCGGGACAGGGCTTTTCAATGAGCAGTTCTTC. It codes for CASSSGTGLFNEQFF.

The DNA for the CDR3 is TGTGCCAGCAGCTTAGTTACGGCAGGTGAAGCTTTCTTT. Translating it yields CASSLVTAGEAFF. V and J are TRBV11-1 and TRBJ1-1; D remains ambiguous. Trimming pared 1 base from V and 7 bases from J, leaving 10 bases between. This CDR3 contains 13 residues. In germline, CDR1 is SGHAT, CDR2 FQDESV (reference sequence).

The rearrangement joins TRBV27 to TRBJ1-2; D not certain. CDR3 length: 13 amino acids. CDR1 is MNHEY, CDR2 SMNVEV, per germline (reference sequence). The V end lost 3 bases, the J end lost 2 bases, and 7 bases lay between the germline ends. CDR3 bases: TGTGCCAGCAGTTTCCGGGAGAACTATGGCTACACCTTC. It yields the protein CASSFRENYGYTF.

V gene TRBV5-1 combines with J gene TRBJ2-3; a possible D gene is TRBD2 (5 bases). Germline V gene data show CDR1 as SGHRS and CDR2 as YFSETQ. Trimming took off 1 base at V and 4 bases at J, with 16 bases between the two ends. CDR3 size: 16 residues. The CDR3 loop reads CASSLTPRGGSDTQYF. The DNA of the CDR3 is TGCGCCAGCAGCTTGACCCCCCGAGGCGGGTCAGATACGCAGTATTTT. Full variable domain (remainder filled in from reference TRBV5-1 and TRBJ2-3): KAGVTQTPRYLIKTRGQQVTLSCSPISGHRSVSWYQQTPGQGLQFLFEYFSETQRNKGNFPGRFSGRQFSNSRSEMNVSTLELGDSALYLCASSLTPRGGSDTQYFGPGTRLTVL.

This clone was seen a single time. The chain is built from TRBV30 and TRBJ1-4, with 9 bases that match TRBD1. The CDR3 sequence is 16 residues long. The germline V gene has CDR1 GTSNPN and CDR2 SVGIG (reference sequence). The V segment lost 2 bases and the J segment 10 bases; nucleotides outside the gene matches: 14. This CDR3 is CAWSLTGTGIVGKLFF. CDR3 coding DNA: TGTGCCTGGAGTCTTACCGGGACAGGGATTGTAGGAAAACTGTTTTTT.

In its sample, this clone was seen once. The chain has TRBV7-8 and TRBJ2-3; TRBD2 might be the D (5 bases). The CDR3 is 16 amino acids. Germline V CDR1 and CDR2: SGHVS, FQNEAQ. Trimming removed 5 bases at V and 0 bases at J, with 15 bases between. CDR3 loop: CASSRRRSSSTDTQYF. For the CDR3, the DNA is TGTGCCAGCAGCCGCCGTCGGTCTAGCAGCACAGATACGCAGTATTTT.

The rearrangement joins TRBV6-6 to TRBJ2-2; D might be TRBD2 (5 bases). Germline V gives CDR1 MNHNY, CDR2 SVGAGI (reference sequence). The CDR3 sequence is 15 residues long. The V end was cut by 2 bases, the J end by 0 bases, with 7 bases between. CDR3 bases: TGTGCCAGCAGTTACGGGAGTTCGAACACCGGGGAGCTGTTTTTT. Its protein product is CASSYGSSNTGELFF.

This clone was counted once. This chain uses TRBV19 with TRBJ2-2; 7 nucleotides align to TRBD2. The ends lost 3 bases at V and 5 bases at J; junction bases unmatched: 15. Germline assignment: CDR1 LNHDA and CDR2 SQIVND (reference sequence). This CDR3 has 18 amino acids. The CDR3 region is CASSIRASGSPGTGELFF. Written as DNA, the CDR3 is TGTGCCAGTAGTATCCGGGCTAGCGGCAGTCCGGGGACCGGGGAGCTGTTTTTT.

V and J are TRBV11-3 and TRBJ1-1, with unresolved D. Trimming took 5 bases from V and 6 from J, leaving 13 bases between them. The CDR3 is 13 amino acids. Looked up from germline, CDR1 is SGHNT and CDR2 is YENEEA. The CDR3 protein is CASSLGPPSEAFF. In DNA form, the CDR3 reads TGTGCCAGCAGCCTAGGACCGCCGTCTGAAGCTTTCTTT.

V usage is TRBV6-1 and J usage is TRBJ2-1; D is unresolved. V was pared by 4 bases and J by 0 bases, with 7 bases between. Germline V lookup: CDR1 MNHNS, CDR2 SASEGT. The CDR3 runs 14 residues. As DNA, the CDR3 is TGTGCCAGCAGTGGGAAGGTCTCCTACAATGAGCAGTTCTTC. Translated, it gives CASSGKVSYNEQFF.

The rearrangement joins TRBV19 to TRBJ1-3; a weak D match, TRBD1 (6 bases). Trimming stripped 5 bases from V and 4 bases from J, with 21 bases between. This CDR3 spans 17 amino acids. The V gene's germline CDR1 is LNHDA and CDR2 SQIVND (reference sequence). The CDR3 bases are TGTGCCAGTAGTTCCCGGAACAGGGAAAGGTCCGGAAACACCATATATTTT. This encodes CASSSRNRERSGNTIYF. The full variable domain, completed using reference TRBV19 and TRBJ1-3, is DGGITQSPKYLFRKEGQNVTLSCEQNLNHDAMYWYRQDPGQGLRLIYYSQIVNDFQKGDIAEGYSVSREKKESFPLTVTSAQKNPTAFYLCASSSRNRERSGNTIYFGEGSWLTVV.

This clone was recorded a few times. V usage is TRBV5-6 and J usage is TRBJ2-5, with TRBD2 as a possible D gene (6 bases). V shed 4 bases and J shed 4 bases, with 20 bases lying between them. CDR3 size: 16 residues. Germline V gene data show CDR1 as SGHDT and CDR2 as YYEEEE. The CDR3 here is CASSPPRGRELETQYF. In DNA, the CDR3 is TGTGCCAGCAGCCCCCCTCGTGGGCGGGAATTAGAGACCCAGTACTTC. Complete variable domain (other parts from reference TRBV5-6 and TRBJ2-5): DAGVTQSPTHLIKTRGQQVTLRCSPKSGHDTVSWYQQALGQGPQFIFQYYEEEERQRGNFPDRFSGHQFPNYSSELNVNALLLGDSALYLCASSPPRGRELETQYFGPGTRLLVL.

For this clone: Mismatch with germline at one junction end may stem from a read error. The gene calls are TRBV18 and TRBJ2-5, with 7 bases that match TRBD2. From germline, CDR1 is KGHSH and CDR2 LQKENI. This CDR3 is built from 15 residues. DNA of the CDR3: TGTGCCAGCTCACCACGGTCTAGCGGCCAAGAGACCCGGTACTTC. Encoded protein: CASSPRSSGQETRYF.

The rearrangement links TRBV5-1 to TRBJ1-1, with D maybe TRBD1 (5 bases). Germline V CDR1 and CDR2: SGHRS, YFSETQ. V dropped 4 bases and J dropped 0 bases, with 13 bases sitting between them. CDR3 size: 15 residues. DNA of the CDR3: TGCGCCAGCAGCCCCCAAGGGGCATTGAACACTGAAGCTTTCTTT. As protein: CASSPQGALNTEAFF.